The 5 T cell receptor beta chains reported below all come from one sample, sequenced in a study of post-analysis software for immune sequencing data. For these receptors, no antigen is known. Overall study results and limits: Controls had lower frequencies than patients of a few TRBV segments, which included TRBV5-6, TRBV5-1 and TRBV20-1.

Unique molecular identifiers tagged the TCR beta cDNA libraries. MiXCR, run by TCRdb on the PCR reads, gives a single entry per CDR3 protein. Of hundreds of thousands of distinct CDR3 sequences listed, more than 30% are singletons. Input material: blood. The source of these receptors is a girl aged 2 to 9 with multiple sclerosis.

The CDR3 is CSASGLNSYEQYF. In DNA, the CDR3 is TGCAGTGCATCGGGGTTAAACTCCTACGAGCAGTACTTC. The rearrangement uses TRBV20-1 and TRBJ2-7, with D maybe TRBD2 (5 bases). The CDR3 length is 13 residues. V lost 6 bases, J lost 0 bases, and 12 bases lay in between. Germline lookup yields CDR1 DFQATT and CDR2 SNEGSKA (reference sequence).

The chain couples TRBV29-1 to TRBJ1-1, with unresolved D. CDR3 length: 10 residues. Looked up from germline, CDR1 is SQVTM and CDR2 is ANQGSEA. Trimming stripped 6 bases from V and 3 bases from J, with 5 bases between. The CDR3 DNA sequence: TGCAGCGTCGTTTACACTGAAGCTTTCTTT. It translates to CSVVYTEAFF.

The rearrangement uses TRBV27 and TRBJ1-1; D remains ambiguous. Germline lookup yields CDR1 MNHEY and CDR2 SMNVEV (reference sequence). This CDR3 region has 17 residues. V gave up 5 bases and J gave up 7 bases, with 26 bases separating them. CDR3 in DNA: TGTGCCAGCAGTACACGTAGGTCCTTGGGCCCCCCGGGTGAAGCTTTCTTT. The encoded protein is CASSTRRSLGPPGEAFF.

As regards this clonotype: This may be a read error: a much more frequent sequence differs by one nucleotide. The CDR3 does not close with the conserved phenylalanine or tryptophan, likely indicating a read error. The CDR3 nucleotides read TGCAGTGCCCGGGAAGGCAGGGGTGTGTACGAGCAGTACTTA. It specifies CSAREGRGVYEQYL. The chain couples TRBV20-1 to TRBJ2-5; D might be TRBD1 (6 bases). The DNA matches TRBJ2-7 better at its end, which makes the J call doubtful. Per the germline V gene, CDR1 is DFQATT and CDR2 is SNEGSKA (reference sequence). The CDR3 is 14 amino acids.

The rearrangement joins TRBV6-2 or TRBV6-3 to TRBJ2-4, with 7 positions matching TRBD1. The better agreement between TRBJ2-5 and the DNA end casts doubt on the J call. This CDR3 is 15 amino acids long. Germline CDR1 is MNHEY and CDR2 is SVGEGT. This CDR3 reads CASSDRGRGKETQYF. In nucleotides, the CDR3 is TGTGCCAGCAGTGACCGGGGCAGGGGGAAAGAGACCCAGTACTTC.